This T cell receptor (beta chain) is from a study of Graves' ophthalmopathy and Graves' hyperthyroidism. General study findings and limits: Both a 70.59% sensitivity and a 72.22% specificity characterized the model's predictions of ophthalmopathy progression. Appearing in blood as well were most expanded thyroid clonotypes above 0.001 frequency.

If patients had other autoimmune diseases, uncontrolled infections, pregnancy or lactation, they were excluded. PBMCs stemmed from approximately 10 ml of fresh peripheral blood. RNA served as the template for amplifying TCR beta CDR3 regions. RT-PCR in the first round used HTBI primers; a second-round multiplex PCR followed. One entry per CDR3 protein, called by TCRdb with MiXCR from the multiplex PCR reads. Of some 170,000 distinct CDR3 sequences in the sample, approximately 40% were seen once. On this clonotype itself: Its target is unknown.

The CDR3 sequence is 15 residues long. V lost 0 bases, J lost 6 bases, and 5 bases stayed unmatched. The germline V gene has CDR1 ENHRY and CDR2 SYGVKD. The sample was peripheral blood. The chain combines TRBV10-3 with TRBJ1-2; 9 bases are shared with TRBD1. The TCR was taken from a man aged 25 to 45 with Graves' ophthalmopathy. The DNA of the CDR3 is TGTGCCATCAGTGAGTCAAGGACAGGGGTGGATGGCTACACCTTC. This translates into CAISESRTGVDGYTF.